These T cell receptor beta chains were read from a single sample in a study of blood T cell repertoires in COVID-19. Assay used: immunoSEQ multiplex PCR; TCRdb lists only in-frame clones, some missing. The table shows around 78,000 clones, with roughly 90% occurring only once. Sequencing was carried out using peripheral blood. The origin of the receptors is a man in his fifties with active or convalescent COVID-19. Each CDR3 is given with its conserved first and last residue. D genes are given only for firm matches. A clone size is listed for some rows: how often the clone was seen (once, few, many), or a class if it is expanded.

size	V	D	J	CDR3	DNA
-	TRBV27	TRBD1	TRBJ2-7	CASSLAGTASYEQYF	TGTGCCAGCAGTTTAGCCGGGACAGCGTCCTACGAGCAGTACTTC
-	TRBV7-6	-	TRBJ2-5	CASSLPLQETQYF	TGTGCCAGCAGCCTCCCCCTCCAAGAGACCCAGTACTTC
-	TRBV4-1	-	TRBJ2-2	CASSLTLLGSLGELFF	TGCGCCAGCAGCCTGACCTTATTGGGCTCACTCGGGGAGCTGTTTTTT
-	TRBV25-1	-	TRBJ2-5	CASGQGRETQYF	TGTGCCAGCGGGCAGGGTAGAGAGACCCAGTACTTC
-	TRBV6-5	-	TRBJ2-5	CASSYRVMETQYF	TGTGCCAGCAGTTACAGAGTAATGGAGACCCAGTACTTC
-	TRBV11-2	TRBD1	TRBJ2-7	CASSSSGTGSYEQYF	TGTGCCAGCAGCTCCTCCGGGACAGGGTCCTACGAGCAGTACTTC
-	TRBV19	TRBD1	TRBJ1-4	CATGTVVGDEKLFF	TGTGCCACCGGGACAGTAGTCGGGGATGAAAAACTGTTTTTT
few	TRBV27	-	TRBJ2-5	CASSFLWTSRETQYF	TGTGCCAGCAGTTTCCTCTGGACTTCGCGAGAGACCCAGTACTTC
once	TRBV27	-	TRBJ1-3	CARSCGGGNTIYF	TGTGCCAGGAGCTGCGGAGGTGGAAACACCATATATTTT
-	TRBV4-2	TRBD2	TRBJ2-3	CASSQVFTRGGTDTQYF	TGTGCCAGCAGCCAAGTATTTACGCGGGGGGGCACAGATACGCAGTATTTT
-	TRBV10-3	TRBD2	TRBJ2-1	CAISDGTSGRWIF	TGTGCCATCAGTGATGGGACTAGCGGGAGGTGGATCTTC
many	TRBV7-9	TRBD2	TRBJ2-3	CASSLVLGLAGTSPDTQYF	TGTGCCAGCAGCTTAGTTCTCGGACTAGCGGGGACTAGCCCAGATACGCAGTATTTT
-	TRBV12-5	TRBD1	TRBJ1-3	CASGLVQGHGNTIYF	TGTGCTAGTGGTTTGGTACAGGGGCATGGAAACACCATATATTTT
few	TRBV7-6	-	TRBJ1-1	CASSLSEDTEAFF	TGTGCCAGCAGCTTGTCCGAGGACACTGAAGCTTTCTTT
few	TRBV5-4	-	TRBJ2-7	CASSHLASSYEQYF	TGTGCCAGCAGCCACCTAGCGAGCTCCTACGAGCAGTACTTC
-	TRBV19	-	TRBJ1-2	CASSIEGAVPNYGYTF	TGTGCCAGTAGTATAGAGGGAGCGGTTCCTAACTATGGCTACACCTTC
-	TRBV12-5	-	TRBJ1-1	CASGLQVGVNTEAFF	TGTGCTAGTGGTTTGCAGGTAGGGGTAAACACTGAAGCTTTCTTT
-	TRBV6-5	-	TRBJ1-3	CASSPTAGSGNTIYF	TGTGCCAGCAGCCCGACCGCAGGCTCTGGAAACACCATATATTTT
few	TRBV10-1	-	TRBJ2-1	CASSSRASDTNEQFF	TGCGCCAGCAGTTCCAGGGCCAGTGACACAAATGAGCAGTTCTTC
-	TRBV28	-	TRBJ2-2	CASLNDINTGELFF	TGTGCCAGCCTCAACGACATAAACACCGGGGAGCTGTTTTTT
-	TRBV24-1	-	TRBJ2-1	CATSAAGQKNEQFF	TGTGCCACCAGTGCCGCGGGACAGAAGAATGAGCAGTTCTTC
-	TRBV4-3	TRBD2	TRBJ2-2	CASSKQRGTNTGELFF	TGCGCCAGCAGCAAACAGCGGGGAACGAACACCGGGGAGCTGTTTTTT
-	TRBV6-5	-	TRBJ1-6	CASSSDRERGSPLHF	TGTGCCAGCAGTTCGGACCGCGAACGGGGTTCACCCCTCCACTTT
-	TRBV7-9	-	TRBJ2-3	CASSPDRDTQYF	TGTGCCAGCAGCCCCGACAGGGATACGCAGTATTTT
few	TRBV19	-	TRBJ1-1	CASSPRLRANTEAFF	TGTGCCAGTAGTCCCCGACTAAGAGCGAACACTGAAGCTTTCTTT
-	TRBV10-3	-	TRBJ1-6	CAIGRVGSNSPLHF	TGTGCCATCGGCCGGGTTGGCAGTAATTCACCCCTCCACTTT
once	TRBV5-1	TRBD2	TRBJ2-3	CASSYKTSGREIDTQYF	TGCGCCAGCAGCTATAAGACTAGCGGGAGGGAGATAGATACGCAGTATTTT
once	TRBV6-5	-	TRBJ1-1	CASSYTDLATEAFF	TGTGCCAGCAGTTACACCGACCTAGCCACTGAAGCTTTCTTT
once	TRBV6-5	-	TRBJ2-1	CASSRGTVYNEQFF	TGTGCCAGCAGTCGCGGGACAGTGTACAATGAGCAGTTCTTC
few	TRBV5-1	TRBD1	TRBJ2-5	CASTTGRVQETQYF	TGCGCCAGCACGACAGGGAGAGTCCAAGAGACCCAGTACTTC
-	TRBV12-3/TRBV12-4	TRBD1	TRBJ1-2	CASSRPRGYGYTF	TGTGCCAGCAGCCGTCCCAGGGGGTATGGCTACACCTTC
-	TRBV3-1/TRBV3-2	-	TRBJ1-1	CASSQARGGNTEAFF	TGTGCCAGCAGCCAAGCCCGGGGGGGGAACACTGAAGCTTTCTTT
-	TRBV10-1	-	TRBJ2-1	CASSPLDIDEQFF	TGCGCCAGCTCCCCACTAGATATTGATGAGCAGTTCTTC
-	TRBV5-6	TRBD2	TRBJ2-5	CASSLPQGGETQYF	TGTGCCAGCAGCTTGCCCCAGGGAGGGGAGACCCAGTACTTC
-	TRBV6-5	-	TRBJ1-2	CASRVQGANYGYTF	TGTGCCAGCAGGGTACAAGGAGCTAACTATGGCTACACCTTC
-	TRBV11-2	-	TRBJ2-7	CASSSGYEQYF	TGTGCCAGCAGCTCAGGGTACGAGCAGTACTTC
-	TRBV19	-	TRBJ2-5	CASSTLRQKGQETQYF	TGTGCCAGTAGCACCCTGAGACAGAAAGGCCAAGAGACCCAGTACTTC
-	TRBV7-8	-	TRBJ2-7	CASSVAVGVGYEQYF	TGTGCCAGCAGCGTAGCGGTAGGAGTGGGCTACGAGCAGTACTTC
-	TRBV9	TRBD1	TRBJ1-2	CASSPRQGRVDYGYTF	TGTGCCAGCAGCCCCCGACAGGGGAGGGTTGACTATGGCTACACCTTC
once	TRBV6-5	TRBD2	TRBJ2-7	CASSYSGGRSHEQYF	TGTGCCAGCAGTTATAGTGGCGGGAGGTCCCACGAGCAGTACTTC
-	TRBV2	TRBD1	TRBJ2-7	CASSYGQAREQYF	TGTGCCAGCAGCTACGGACAGGCTCGTGAGCAGTACTTC
-	TRBV9	-	TRBJ2-7	CASSAGTLYEQYF	TGTGCCAGCAGCGCCGGGACTTTATACGAGCAGTACTTC
few	TRBV6-5	TRBD1	TRBJ1-5	CASSLGTGLNQPQHF	TGTGCCAGCAGTTTGGGGACAGGGCTCAATCAGCCCCAGCATTTT
once	TRBV3-1/TRBV3-2	-	TRBJ2-1	CASSLRLNNEQFF	TGTGCCAGCAGTCTAAGACTAAACAATGAGCAGTTCTTC
-	TRBV6-5	TRBD2	TRBJ2-3	CASSYARGGLDTQYF	TGTGCCAGCAGTTACGCGCGGGGGGGCTTAGATACGCAGTATTTT
-	TRBV5-6	-	TRBJ1-4	CASSLAGPAPEKLFF	TGTGCCAGCAGCTTGGCCGGCCCAGCGCCAGAAAAACTGTTTTTT
-	TRBV5-1	TRBD1	TRBJ2-1	CASSGTGPLSRNEQFF	TGCGCCAGCTCCGGGACAGGGCCTTTATCCCGGAATGAGCAGTTCTTC
-	TRBV20-1	TRBD1	TRBJ2-6	CSASSSRTGNFGANVLTF	TGCAGTGCTAGTTCATCCAGGACAGGGAACTTTGGGGCCAACGTCCTGACTTTC
-	TRBV3-1/TRBV3-2	TRBD2	TRBJ2-3	CASRLTSEKFTDTQYF	TGTGCCAGCAGACTTACTAGCGAAAAGTTCACAGATACGCAGTATTTT
-	TRBV5-1	-	TRBJ1-3	CASSLWGGRNSGNTIYF	TGCGCCAGCAGCTTGTGGGGCGGACGAAACTCTGGAAACACCATATATTTT
-	TRBV28	-	TRBJ2-1	CASSLSVFTSYNEQFF	TGTGCCAGCAGTTTAAGCGTCTTTACGTCCTACAATGAGCAGTTCTTC
-	TRBV6-5	-	TRBJ1-1	CASEEQGLGTEAFF	TGTGCCAGCGAGGAACAGGGTTTGGGTACTGAAGCTTTCTTT
once	TRBV5-4	-	TRBJ1-2	CASSRLGQLNYGYTF	TGTGCCAGCAGCCGCCTTGGGCAGCTAAACTATGGCTACACCTTC
-	TRBV28	TRBD2	TRBJ2-5	CASSLPSGGETQYF	TGTGCCAGCAGTTTACCTAGCGGGGGAGAGACCCAGTACTTC
-	TRBV7-5	-	TRBJ2-1	CARSKVLQGLEQFF	TGTGCCAGAAGCAAAGTCCTACAGGGTTTGGAGCAGTTCTTC
-	TRBV5-1	TRBD2	TRBJ2-7	CASHLGLAGIYEQYF	TGCGCCAGCCACCTAGGACTAGCGGGGATTTACGAGCAGTACTTC
-	TRBV6-1	TRBD1	TRBJ2-5	CASSERDRGQETQYF	TGTGCCAGCAGTGAGCGGGACAGGGGCCAAGAGACCCAGTACTTC
-	TRBV5-1	TRBD2	TRBJ2-2	CASSLAAGGHGELFF	TGCGCCAGCAGCTTGGCGGCGGGAGGACACGGGGAGCTGTTTTTT
-	TRBV19	TRBD1	TRBJ2-1	CASSKGRGISYNEQFF	TGTGCCAGTAGTAAAGGCAGGGGGATCTCCTACAATGAGCAGTTCTTC
-	TRBV19	-	TRBJ2-7	CASSIAAGSSYEQYF	TGTGCCAGTAGTATAGCTGCCGGGAGCTCCTACGAGCAGTACTTC